This TCR beta chain was identified during a study of T cells in Graves' hyperthyroidism and ophthalmopathy. As for the study in general: Pretreatment peripheral blood was obtained at initial diagnosis.

Amplification targeted TCR beta CDR3 regions from RNA transcripts. HTBI primers were the set used in a first-round RT-PCR of the TCR CDR3. MiXCR, applied by TCRdb to the multiplex PCR reads, yields one record per CDR3 protein. This repertoire shows about 300,000 distinct CDR3 sequences, roughly an eighth found once; its top ten account for under 8%. General study results and limits: Researchers report that a 13 V-J model separated ophthalmopathy from stable hyperthyroidism. Blood shared most expanded thyroid clonotypes above 0.001.

CDR3 length: 13 residues. The V segment lost 1 base and the J segment 7 bases; nucleotides outside the gene matches: 2. Germline assignment: CDR1 SGHDN and CDR2 FVKESK. Note on this clonotype: Its antigen is unknown.

The sequencing sample was made of blood. The receptor was derived from a woman aged 35 to 49 with Graves' hyperthyroidism. This sequence joins TRBV14 and TRBJ1-2; TRBD1 aligns across 8 bases. The CDR3 sequence is CASSQVQGAGYTF. CDR3 in DNA: TGTGCCAGCAGCCAAGTGCAGGGGGCTGGCTACACCTTC.